Shown below are 4 T cell receptor beta chains from a single sample sequenced in a study of T cells in Graves' hyperthyroidism and ophthalmopathy. From RNA transcripts, TCR beta CDR3 regions were amplified. The TCR CDR3 was amplified in a first-round RT-PCR using the HTBI primer set. TCRdb re-analysed the multiplex PCR reads in MiXCR, keeping a single row per CDR3 protein. The sample has around 340,000 distinct CDR3 sequences; 17% are singletons. Sequencing input: blood. These receptors were collected from a woman aged 25-40 years with Graves' hyperthyroidism that later progressed to Graves' ophthalmopathy.

Ten or more counts support this clonotype. The chain combines TRBV4-2 with TRBJ2-3, with 9 positions matching TRBD2. Unmatched junction bases numbered 3, after V lost 1 base and J lost 1 base. The CDR3 spans 16 residues. Germline V lookup: CDR1 LGHNA, CDR2 YNFKEQ. The CDR3 DNA reads as TGTGCCAGCAGCCAAGTTGCGGGGGGGGGCACAGATACGCAGTATTTT. Amino acid sequence: CASSQVAGGGTDTQYF.

This clonotype appeared a few times. V and J are TRBV19 and TRBJ1-4; D call uncertain. CDR3 length equals 14 residues. The germline V and J ends were trimmed by 3 bases and 0 bases, with 5 bases remaining between them. Germline loops: CDR1 LNHDA, CDR2 SQIVND (reference sequence). CDR3 coding DNA: TGTGCCAGTAGTATCAGTTCAACTAATGAAAAACTGTTTTTT. It is translated as CASSISSTNEKLFF.

This chain links TRBV6-1 with TRBJ1-2, with TRBD1 matching 7 bases. The V and J ends lost 6 bases and 8 bases, in that order; junction bases with no gene match: 12. Germline lookup yields CDR1 MNHNS and CDR2 SASEGT. The CDR3 covers 14 residues. CDR3 loop: CASRVDRVLVGYTF. In DNA, the CDR3 is TGTGCCAGCAGGGTCGACAGGGTCTTGGTAGGCTACACCTTC.

This clonotype was seen many times. This rearrangement joins TRBV7-2 to TRBJ2-1; 10 nucleotides line up with TRBD1. The CDR3 loop spans 17 amino acids. V was pared by 4 bases and J by 8 bases, with 14 bases of the junction left unmatched. Per the germline V gene, CDR1 is SGHTA and CDR2 is FQGNSA. The CDR3 here is CASSSTDRDRGAYEQFF. The CDR3 DNA reads TGTGCCAGCAGCTCAACAGATCGGGACAGGGGAGCTTATGAGCAGTTCTTC.